This passage covers 24 T cell receptor beta chains from one sample sequenced in a study of T cells in Graves' hyperthyroidism and ophthalmopathy. Amplified TCR beta CDR3 regions derived from RNA transcripts. Researchers ran a first-round RT-PCR on the TCR CDR3 using the HTBI primer set. TCRdb independently ran MiXCR on the multiplex PCR reads; one entry per CDR3 protein. Among under 800,000 distinct CDR3 sequences listed, around 15% were seen once. Sequencing used blood. Every receptor here comes from a woman aged 18-35 years with Graves' hyperthyroidism.

This clonotype was detected only a few times. The gene calls are TRBV6-6 and TRBJ2-7; 8 bases align to TRBD2. Trimming at V came to 2 bases and at J to 6 bases, leaving 0 bases not matched to a gene. This CDR3 contains 12 residues. Germline CDR1 MNHNY, CDR2 SVGAGI (reference sequence). The CDR3 DNA reads TGTGCCAGCAGTTACCGGGAGGGCGAGCAGTACTTC. Its translation: CASSYREGEQYF.

The chain uses TRBV7-8 and TRBJ2-1, with 12 bases identical to TRBD2. Germline V CDR1 and CDR2: SGHVS, FQNEAQ. With 4 bases clipped from V and 0 bases from J, the junction kept 7 bases outside the gene matches. CDR3 length: 18 amino acids. The CDR3 nucleotides read TGTGCCAGCAGCTCACGACTAGCGGGAGCCTCCTCCTACAATGAGCAGTTCTTC. Translation: CASSSRLAGASSYNEQFF.

This clonotype was recorded at least ten times. This chain joins TRBV28 and TRBJ2-3; D is uncertain. Germline V gene sequence: CDR1 MDHEN, CDR2 SYDVKM. CDR3 length: 14 residues. Between the trimmed V and J ends, which lost 1 base and 4 bases, there was a span of 9 bases. This CDR3 is CASSLSSVADTQYF. As DNA, the CDR3 is TGTGCCAGCAGTTTATCCAGCGTCGCAGATACGCAGTATTTT. Supplemented by reference TRBV28 and TRBJ2-3, the full variable domain reads DVKVTQSSRYLVKRTGEKVFLECVQDMDHENMFWYRQDPGLGLRLIYFSYDVKMKEKGDIPEGYSVSREKKERFSLILESASTNQTSMYLCASSLSSVADTQYFGPGTRLTVL.

In its sample, this clonotype was seen many times. The chain recombines TRBV10-3 with TRBJ1-1, with 9 nucleotides matching TRBD1. Germline V gives CDR1 ENHRY, CDR2 SYGVKD. Trimming took 6 bases from V and 4 from J; bases not matched to a gene: 9. The CDR3 totals 15 residues. CDR3 DNA sequence: TGTGCCATCAGGGGGACAGGGCGAAGGGGCACTGAAGCTTTCTTT. This translates into CAIRGTGRRGTEAFF.

The J gene is TRBJ1-1, the V gene TRBV5-1; TRBD1 might be the D (5 bases). The germline V and J ends were trimmed by 4 bases and 7 bases, with 23 bases remaining between them. The CDR3 length is 16 residues. From germline, CDR1 is SGHRS and CDR2 YFSETQ. CDR3 sequence: CASSLDLATVDIEAFF. CDR3 sequence (DNA): TGCGCCAGCAGCCTGGACTTGGCGACAGTAGATATTGAAGCTTTCTTT.

This clonotype came up many times. The chain links TRBV12-3 or TRBV12-4 to TRBJ2-2; D assignment may be TRBD1 or TRBD2 (5 bases each). With 8 bases removed from V and 3 bases from J, the gap between germline ends came to 10 bases. The CDR3 covers 13 residues. CDR3 amino acids: CASRGSYTGELFF. The CDR3 DNA reads as TGTGCCAGCCGGGGCAGTTACACCGGGGAGCTGTTTTTT.

This clonotype was picked up a small number of times. V usage is TRBV27 and J usage is TRBJ2-2; the D is unclear. CDR1 and CDR2 from the germline V gene are MNHEY and SMNVEV (reference sequence). This CDR3 region has 17 residues. The V end lost 2 bases, the J end lost 3 bases, and 16 bases lay between the germline ends. The CDR3 sequence is CASSLNVGYTYTGELFF. CDR3 DNA: TGTGCCAGCAGTTTAAATGTTGGGTACACTTACACCGGGGAGCTGTTTTTT.

This clonotype was observed at least ten times. The chain carries TRBV27 and TRBJ2-5; 9 bases fit TRBD1. After removal of 2 bases from V and 2 bases from J, the junction contained 3 bases not matched to a gene. The CDR3 sequence is 15 residues long. Looked up from germline, CDR1 is MNHEY and CDR2 is SMNVEV (reference sequence). As DNA, the CDR3 is TGTGCCAGCAGTTTAGGGACAGGGTCGCAAGAGACCCAGTACTTC. It codes for CASSLGTGSQETQYF.

This clonotype was counted at least ten times. The genes are TRBV6-5 and TRBJ1-1; D is unclear. V was clipped by 1 base and J by 8 bases, with 11 bases between them. Germline V lookup: CDR1 MNHEY, CDR2 SVGAGI. This CDR3 is built from 13 residues. CDR3 sequence reads: CASSYYLSGEAFF. The CDR3 DNA sequence: TGTGCCAGCAGTTACTACCTTTCGGGGGAAGCTTTCTTT.

This clonotype was found many times. The chain links TRBV20-1 to TRBJ2-7, with 8 bases aligning to TRBD2. The junction had 6 bases not matched to a gene; V was cut back by 1 base and J by 4 bases. CDR3 length: 14 amino acids. Germline CDR1 is DFQATT and CDR2 is SNEGSKA (reference sequence). The CDR3 reads CSARGRGGGYEQYF. CDR3 in DNA: TGCAGTGCTAGAGGACGGGGGGGGGGATACGAGCAGTACTTC.

Notes on this clonotype: This CDR3 fails to terminate in the conserved phenylalanine or tryptophan, so it likely reflects a read error. The chain joins TRBV7-9 to TRBJ2-7, with TRBD2 matching over 8 bases. V trimming: 8 bases; J trimming: 0 bases; junction bases outside the gene matches: 6. From germline, CDR1 is SEHNR and CDR2 FQNEAQ (reference sequence). The CDR3 runs to 14 residues. CDR3 in amino acids: CASDPGGLSYEQYL. The CDR3 DNA is TGTGCCAGCGATCCGGGGGGGCTCTCCTACGAGCAGTACTTG.

This clonotype was seen only a few times. CDR3 nucleotides: TGTGCCATCGCGCAGGGTAGCACAGATACGCAGTATTTT. Its translation is CAIAQGSTDTQYF. The chain is built from TRBV10-3 and TRBJ2-3; a possible D gene is TRBD1 (5 bases). In germline, CDR1 is ENHRY, CDR2 SYGVKD. V was clipped by 8 bases and J by 0 bases, with 9 bases between them. The CDR3 covers 13 residues.

This clonotype was found a few times. V is TRBV7-3 and J is TRBJ1-1; the D gene is possibly TRBD1 (5 bases). Trimming took off 1 base at V and 4 bases at J, with 10 bases between the two ends. Per the germline V gene, CDR1 is SGHTA and CDR2 is FQGTGA. This CDR3 is 14 amino acids long. This CDR3 reads CASSLIGGTTEAFF. CDR3 nucleotide sequence: TGTGCCAGCAGCTTAATCGGAGGGACCACTGAAGCTTTCTTT.

This clonotype was seen a handful of times. This chain joins TRBV19 and TRBJ2-4, with 10 bases that match TRBD1. The J segment lost 0 bases and the V segment lost 7 bases, leaving 15 bases of the junction unmatched. This CDR3 contains 19 residues. Germline CDR1 is LNHDA and CDR2 is SQIVND (reference sequence). This chain's CDR3 is CASKGQGGTSGLAKNIQYF. The CDR3 DNA reads as TGTGCCAGTAAAGGACAGGGGGGGACCTCTGGATTAGCCAAAAACATTCAGTACTTC.

Ten or more counts support this clonotype. The chain links TRBV13 to TRBJ2-3; 7 bases are shared with TRBD1. Germline CDR1 and CDR2: PRHDT and FYEKMQ (reference sequence). The junction had 29 bases not matched to a gene; V was cut back by 5 bases and J by 0 bases. The CDR3 loop spans 23 amino acids. The CDR3 sequence: CASSTRGRGGVSPLPLSTDTQYF. CDR3 nucleotide sequence: TGTGCCAGCAGCACCCGGGGTCGAGGGGGCGTTTCCCCACTTCCCCTAAGCACAGATACGCAGTATTTT.

The sample holds many counts of this clonotype. The V gene is TRBV10-2, the J gene TRBJ2-1; perhaps D is TRBD1 or TRBD2 (5 bases each). The CDR3 is 17 residues long. The V and J ends lost 3 bases and 0 bases respectively, with 15 bases between them. Germline CDR1 is WSHSY and CDR2 is SAAADI. The CDR3 sequence is CASSDGFGARSYNEQFF. CDR3 nucleotides: TGCGCCAGCAGTGACGGCTTCGGGGCCCGCTCCTACAATGAGCAGTTCTTC.

This clonotype was observed at least ten times. The V call is TRBV5-1, the J call TRBJ1-5; TRBD1 is a possible D gene (5 bases). The germline V and J ends were trimmed by 4 bases and 5 bases, with 19 bases remaining between them. This CDR3 has 16 residues. The germline V gene has CDR1 SGHRS and CDR2 YFSETQ. The CDR3 protein is CASSPGAAGQDQPQHF. CDR3 DNA: TGCGCCAGCAGCCCAGGCGCCGCGGGGCAGGATCAGCCCCAGCATTTT.

The chain recombines TRBV30 with TRBJ1-2; 7 nucleotides line up with TRBD1. In germline, CDR1 is GTSNPN, CDR2 SVGIG (reference sequence). With V trimmed by 6 bases and J by 4 bases, 5 bases remained unmatched. This CDR3 has 12 amino acids. CDR3 DNA: TGTGCCTGCCCAAGGGACAGCTATGGCTACACCTTC. It specifies CACPRDSYGYTF.

This clonotype was observed many times. The chain carries TRBV6-1 and TRBJ2-7, with D perhaps matching TRBD1 or TRBD2 (6 bases each). Germline CDR1 and CDR2: MNHNS and SASEGT. The CDR3 has 18 residues. V lost 6 bases, J lost 5 bases, and 29 bases lay in between. CDR3 coding DNA: TGTGCCAGCAGCAACCCGGGACTCGGGGGTCCAGGGGACCACGAGCAGTACTTC. As protein: CASSNPGLGGPGDHEQYF.

This clonotype was seen repeatedly, ten times or more. This chain links TRBV7-2 with TRBJ2-7; 11 positions match TRBD2. The junction had 4 bases not matched to a gene; V was cut back by 0 bases and J by 3 bases. The germline gives CDR1 SGHTA, CDR2 FQGNSA. The CDR3 totals 16 residues. The CDR3 coding sequence is TGTGCCAGCAGCTTAGCCCCACTAGCGGGAGTCTACGAGCAGTACTTC. This gives the protein CASSLAPLAGVYEQYF.

In this sample, this clonotype turned up many times. The rearrangement links TRBV3-1 to TRBJ2-6; D is uncertain. V was cut by 0 bases and J by 1 base, with 7 bases left in between. Germline CDR1 reads LGHDT; CDR2 reads YNNKEL (reference sequence). The CDR3 contains 16 residues. The CDR3 DNA is TGTGCCAGCAGCCAAGAAGTATGGTCTGGGGCCAACGTCCTGACTTTC. Protein: CASSQEVWSGANVLTF.

The table lists this clonotype with many counts. This chain uses TRBV12-3 or TRBV12-4 with TRBJ2-7; possibly TRBD1 for D (6 bases). The CDR3 is 16 amino acids. V lost 6 bases and J lost 2, with 20 bases in between. CDR3 nucleotides: TGTGCCAGCAGCTCCGAAGACAGGCGAGGACCCTACGAGCAGTACTTC. Protein sequence: CASSSEDRRGPYEQYF.

The sample holds a few counts of this clonotype. The chain joins TRBV3-1 to TRBJ2-7, with D possibly TRBD2 on 6 matching bases. The length of the CDR3 is 14 residues. The V end lost 5 bases, the J end lost 3 bases, and 14 bases lay between the germline ends. Germline CDR1 reads LGHDT; CDR2 reads YNNKEL (reference sequence). CDR3 sequence reads: CASSLDGGIYEQYF. DNA for the CDR3: TGTGCCAGCAGCTTAGACGGAGGGATCTACGAGCAGTACTTC.

This chain joins TRBV20-1 and TRBJ2-7, with D perhaps TRBD1 (6 bases). Germline V gives CDR1 DFQATT, CDR2 SNEGSKA (reference sequence). Trimming left V 5 bases short and J 1 base short, with 15 bases between. The CDR3 spans 14 residues. CDR3 bases: TGCAGTGCTGACGACAGGTATGCTTCCTACGAGCAGTACTTC. Translating it yields CSADDRYASYEQYF.